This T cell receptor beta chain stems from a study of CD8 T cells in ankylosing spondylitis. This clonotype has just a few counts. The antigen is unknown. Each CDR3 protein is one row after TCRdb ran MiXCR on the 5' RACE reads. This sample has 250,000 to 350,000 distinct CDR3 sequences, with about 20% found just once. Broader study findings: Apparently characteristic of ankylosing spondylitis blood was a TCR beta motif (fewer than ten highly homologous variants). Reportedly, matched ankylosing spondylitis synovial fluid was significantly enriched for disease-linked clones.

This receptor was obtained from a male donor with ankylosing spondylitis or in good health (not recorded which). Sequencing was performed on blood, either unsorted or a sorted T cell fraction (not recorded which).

This chain's CDR3 is CASSLQRGDSGNYGYTF. In DNA form, the CDR3 reads TGCGCCAGCAGCTTACAACGTGGGGACAGCGGTAACTATGGCTACACCTTC. The chain links TRBV5-1 to TRBJ1-2, with TRBD1 identical over 7 bases. The ends lost 2 bases at V and 1 base at J; junction bases unmatched: 11. CDR1 SGHRS and CDR2 YFSETQ come from the germline V gene. The CDR3 contains 17 residues.